Presented here are 6 T cell receptor beta chains from one specimen sequenced in a study of shared clonotypes between healthy human individuals. Sequencing was performed with immunoSEQ multiplex PCR; in TCRdb, only in-frame clones are kept and a portion is missing. The sample includes fewer than 1.8 million clones, less than 99% of them seen just once. The source material was naive CD4+ T cells sorted from blood. The subset was: CD45RA+ positively selected. The receptor source for this set is a man aged 30 to 39 in good health.

In DNA form, the CDR3 reads TGTGCCAGCAGCTTGCGGGGCGGCAATCCCAATGAGCAGTTCTTC. Protein product: CASSLRGGNPNEQFF. The J gene is TRBJ2-1, the V gene TRBV7-9; perhaps TRBD2 as D (6 bases). Trimming pared 3 bases from V and 6 bases from J, leaving 15 bases between. Germline CDR1 and CDR2: SEHNR and FQNEAQ (reference sequence). This CDR3 spans 15 amino acids. Full variable domain (missing parts from reference TRBV7-9 and TRBJ2-1): DTGVSQNPRHKITKRGQNVTFRCDPISEHNRLYWYRQTLGQGPEFLTYFQNEAQLEKSRLLSDRFSAERPKGSFSTLEIQRTEQGDSAMYLCASSLRGGNPNEQFFGPGTRLTVL.

This clone occurred once. The rearrangement uses TRBV29-1 and TRBJ1-2; D gene ambiguous. CDR1 is SQVTM and CDR2 is ANQGSEA in the germline V gene. The ends were cut back, 4 bases at V and 7 bases at J, with 13 bases in the middle. This CDR3 is built from 12 residues. CDR3 loop: CSVGAASGGYTF. The CDR3 coding sequence is TGCAGCGTTGGAGCAGCCTCTGGTGGCTACACCTTC.

This clone occurred once. The CDR3 DNA follows: TGTGCCAGCAGCTTAAGTGGGGCAGGAGAAAAACTGTTTTTT. It specifies CASSLSGAGEKLFF. This chain connects TRBV7-8 to TRBJ1-4; a weak D match, TRBD1 (5 bases). Trimming cost V 2 bases and J 8 bases, with 12 bases left between them. CDR1 is SGHVS, CDR2 FQNEAQ, per germline. CDR3 length: 14 amino acids.

V usage is TRBV4-3 and J usage is TRBJ2-7, with TRBD1 matching over 9 bases. The CDR3 loop spans 15 amino acids. Germline values: CDR1 LGHNA, CDR2 YSLEER. V lost 4 bases and J lost 2; bases outside the gene matches: 6. The CDR3 coding sequence is TGCGCCAGCAGCCGCCGGACAGGGGACCCCTACGAGCAGTACTTC. Translation: CASSRRTGDPYEQYF.

The chain has TRBV9 and TRBJ2-7; tentative D call: TRBD1 (6 bases). V was clipped by 1 base and J by 3 bases, with 17 bases between them. This CDR3 is built from 16 residues. Germline lookup yields CDR1 SGDLS and CDR2 YYNGEE. The CDR3 nucleotides read TGTGCCAGCAGCGTAATGGGGACATCCATCCTCTACGAGCAGTACTTC. Its translation is CASSVMGTSILYEQYF.

This chain joins TRBV7-2 and TRBJ2-5; unclear D gene. CDR1 is SGHTA, CDR2 FQGNSA, per germline. Trimming removed 3 bases from V and 0 bases from J, with 5 bases in between. This CDR3 comprises 13 residues. The chain's CDR3 is CASSLAYQETQYF. In DNA, the CDR3 is TGTGCCAGCAGCTTGGCTTACCAAGAGACCCAGTACTTC.